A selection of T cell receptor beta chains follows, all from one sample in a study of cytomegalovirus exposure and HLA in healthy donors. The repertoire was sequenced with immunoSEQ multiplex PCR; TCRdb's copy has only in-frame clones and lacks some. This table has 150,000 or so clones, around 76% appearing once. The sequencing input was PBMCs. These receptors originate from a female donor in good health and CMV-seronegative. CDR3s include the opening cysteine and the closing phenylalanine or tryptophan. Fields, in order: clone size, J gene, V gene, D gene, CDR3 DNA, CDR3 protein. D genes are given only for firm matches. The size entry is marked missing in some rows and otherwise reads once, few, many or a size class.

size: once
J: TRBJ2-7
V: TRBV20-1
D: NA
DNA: TGCAGTGCTCGACTTTTGGACGAGCAGTACTTC
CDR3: CSARLLDEQYF

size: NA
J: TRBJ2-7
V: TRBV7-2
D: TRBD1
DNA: TGTGCCAGCAGCTTGACAGGGGAGAGCTCCTACGAGCAGTACTTC
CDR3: CASSLTGESSYEQYF

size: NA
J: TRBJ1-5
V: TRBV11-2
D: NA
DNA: TGTGCCAGCAGCTTAGCGGCAGGCCATCAGCCCCAGCATTTT
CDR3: CASSLAAGHQPQHF

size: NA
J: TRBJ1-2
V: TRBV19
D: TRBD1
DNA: TGTGCCAGTAGTATCTCGGCGGACAGGGGGGATGGCTACACCTTC
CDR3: CASSISADRGDGYTF

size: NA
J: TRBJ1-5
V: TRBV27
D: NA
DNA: TGTGCCAGCAGTTTAGGTCGGACAGAACAGCCCCAGCATTTT
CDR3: CASSLGRTEQPQHF

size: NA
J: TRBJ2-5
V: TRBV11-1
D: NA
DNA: TGTGCCAGCAGCTTAAGGACGGGACAAGCCCAGGAGACCCAGTACTTC
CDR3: CASSLRTGQAQETQYF

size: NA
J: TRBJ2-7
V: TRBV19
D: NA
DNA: TGTGCCAGTAACCCTTCTTGGGGGGTCTACGAGCAGTACTTC
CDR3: CASNPSWGVYEQYF

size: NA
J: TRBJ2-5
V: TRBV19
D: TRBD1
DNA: TGTGCCAGTAGTATTATCGCAGGGGGCGCGGAGGAGACCCAGTACTTC
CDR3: CASSIIAGGAEETQYF

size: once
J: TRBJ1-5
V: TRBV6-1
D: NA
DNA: TGTGCCAGCAGTGAATCTGGGTTCGGGAGTAGCAATCAGCCCCAGCATTTT
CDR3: CASSESGFGSSNQPQHF

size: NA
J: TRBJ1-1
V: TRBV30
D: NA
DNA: TGTGCCTGGAGTGTCAGGGGAGGGTCTGAAGCTTTCTTT
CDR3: CAWSVRGGSEAFF

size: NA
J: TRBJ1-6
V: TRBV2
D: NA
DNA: TGTGCCAGCAGCCGTGACCGGAGCTCCTATAATTCACCCCTCCACTTT
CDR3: CASSRDRSSYNSPLHF

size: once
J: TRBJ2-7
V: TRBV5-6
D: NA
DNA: TGTGCCAGCAGCGAGGCCGATACAGGGTATGCCGACTACGAGCAGTACTTC
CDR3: CASSEADTGYADYEQYF

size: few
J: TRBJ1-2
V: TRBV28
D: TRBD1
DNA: TGTGCCAGCAGTTTTGAGACAGGGGGAGTGAGCGGCTACACCTTC
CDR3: CASSFETGGVSGYTF

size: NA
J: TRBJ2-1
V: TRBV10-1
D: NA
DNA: TGCGCCAGCAGTGAGTCGAGGCGGGATTCTCACAATGAGCAGTTCTTC
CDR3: CASSESRRDSHNEQFF

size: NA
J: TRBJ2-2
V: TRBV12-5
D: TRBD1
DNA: TGTGCTAGTGGCCCTGGACAGGGAGGTACCGGGGAGCTGTTTTTT
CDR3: CASGPGQGGTGELFF

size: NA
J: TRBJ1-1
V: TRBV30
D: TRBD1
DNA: TGTGCCTGGAGCCGGGACAGGGCGAACACTGAAGCTTTCTTT
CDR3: CAWSRDRANTEAFF

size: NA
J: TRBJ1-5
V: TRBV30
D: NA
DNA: TGTGCCTGGAGTGTACGGGGGGGGCAGATTAGCAATCAGCCCCAGCATTTT
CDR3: CAWSVRGGQISNQPQHF

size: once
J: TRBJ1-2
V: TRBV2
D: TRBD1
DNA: TGTGCCAGCAGTCCCGGACAGGCGCGAGGCTACACCTTC
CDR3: CASSPGQARGYTF

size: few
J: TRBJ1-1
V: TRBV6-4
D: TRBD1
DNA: TGTGCCAGCAGCTCCGTCGGGACAGGGGCTGAAGCTTTCTTT
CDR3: CASSSVGTGAEAFF

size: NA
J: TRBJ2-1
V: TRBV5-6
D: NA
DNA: TGTGCCAGCAGCCGGGGTCCCGAATACTACAATGAGCAGTTCTTC
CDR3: CASSRGPEYYNEQFF

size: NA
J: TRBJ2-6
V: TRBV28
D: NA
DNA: TGTGCCAGCAGTTCCTACCCTGGGGCCAACGTCCTGACTTTC
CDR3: CASSSYPGANVLTF

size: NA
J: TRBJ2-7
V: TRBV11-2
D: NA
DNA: TGTGCCAGCAGCTTAGAGACGGGGGTGGGGTACTACGAGCAGTACTTC
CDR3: CASSLETGVGYYEQYF

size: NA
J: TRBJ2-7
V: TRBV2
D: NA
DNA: TGTGCCAGCGAGGAGGGCTTTCACTACGAGCAGTACTTC
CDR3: CASEEGFHYEQYF

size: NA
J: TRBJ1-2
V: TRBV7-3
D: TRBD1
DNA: TGTGCCAGCAGCCTCGGGACAGGGAGTAACTATGGCTACACCTTC
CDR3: CASSLGTGSNYGYTF

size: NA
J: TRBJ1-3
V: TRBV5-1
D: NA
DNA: TGCGCCAGCAGCCAAACAGGGTTGGCTGGAAACACCATATATTTT
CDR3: CASSQTGLAGNTIYF

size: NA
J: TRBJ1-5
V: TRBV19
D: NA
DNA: TGTGCCAGTATTGGGACACGCCACGCCCCGAATCAGCCCCAGCATTTT
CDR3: CASIGTRHAPNQPQHF

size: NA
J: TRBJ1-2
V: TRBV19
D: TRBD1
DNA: TGTGCCAGTAGTACCCTCCGACAGGGCGGTGGCTACACCTTC
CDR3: CASSTLRQGGGYTF

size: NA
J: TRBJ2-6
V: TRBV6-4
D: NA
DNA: TGTGCCAGCAGTGATCCCCGAGGGGGGGCCAACGTCCTGACTTTC
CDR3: CASSDPRGGANVLTF

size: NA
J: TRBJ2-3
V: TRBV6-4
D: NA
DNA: TGTGCCAGCAGTGACTCGAGTAGGACTACAGATACGCAGTATTTT
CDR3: CASSDSSRTTDTQYF

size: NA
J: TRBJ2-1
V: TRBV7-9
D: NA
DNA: TGTGCCAGCAGTGGGGGGTACAATGAGCAGTTCTTC
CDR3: CASSGGYNEQFF

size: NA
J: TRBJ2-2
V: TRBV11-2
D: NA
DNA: TGTGCCAGCAGGTTTGCGAGGTCGGACACCGGGGAGCTGTTTTTT
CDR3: CASRFARSDTGELFF

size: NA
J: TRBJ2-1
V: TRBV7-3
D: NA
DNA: TGTGCCAGCAGCTTTCCAGGGATGGCCTACAATGAGCAGTTCTTC
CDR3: CASSFPGMAYNEQFF

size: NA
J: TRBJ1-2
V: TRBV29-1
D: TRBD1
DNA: TGCAGCGTTGATAAACAGGGGGCGGTTTTCGGTAACTATGGCTACACCTTC
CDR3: CSVDKQGAVFGNYGYTF

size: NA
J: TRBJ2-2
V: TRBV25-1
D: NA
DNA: TGTGCCAGCAGTAGTTCTTGGCCCGGGGAGCTGTTTTTT
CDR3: CASSSSWPGELFF

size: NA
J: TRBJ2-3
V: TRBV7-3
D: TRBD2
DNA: TGTGCCAGCAGCTCCAGCCTAGCGGGAGCTGGAGATACGCAGTATTTT
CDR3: CASSSSLAGAGDTQYF

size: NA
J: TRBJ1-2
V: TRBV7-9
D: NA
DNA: TGTGCCAGCAGCTTTGACAGCGGGCCAAGGAACTATGGCTACACCTTC
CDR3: CASSFDSGPRNYGYTF

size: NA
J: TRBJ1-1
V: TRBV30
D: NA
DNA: TGTGCCTGGAGTCCCTCGGGACACATGAACACTGAAGCTTTCTTT
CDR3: CAWSPSGHMNTEAFF

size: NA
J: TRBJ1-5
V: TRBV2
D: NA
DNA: TGTGCCAGTGGGGCAGAGCGCCGCAATCAGCCCCAGCATTTT
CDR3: CASGAERRNQPQHF

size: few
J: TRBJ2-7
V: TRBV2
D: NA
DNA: TGTGCCAGCAGTGGGGGGCCCTACGAGCAGTACTTC
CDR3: CASSGGPYEQYF